This entry features one TCR beta chain sequence. This entry comes from a study of blood T cell repertoires in COVID-19. Sequencing was performed with immunoSEQ multiplex PCR; in TCRdb, only in-frame clones are kept and a portion is missing. The table shows 300,000 to 400,000 clones, with around 90% occurring only once. V lost 0 bases, J lost 1 base, and 5 bases stayed unmatched. This CDR3 contains 17 residues. The germline CDR1 and CDR2 sequences are LGHDT and YNNKEL (reference sequence). The specimen was peripheral blood. The clonotype was recovered from a woman aged 18-29 years who had recovered from COVID-19. The rearrangement uses TRBV3-1 (or the pseudogene TRBV3-2) and TRBJ2-1; 8 bases align to TRBD2. The CDR3 sequence is CASSQEITSGSYNEQFF. The CDR3 DNA is TGTGCCAGCAGCCAAGAGATTACTAGCGGATCCTACAATGAGCAGTTCTTC.